This TCR beta chain comes out of a study of OX40 agonist ivuxolimab in advanced cancers. Looking at the study overall: Partial responses were seen in three patients, one with hepatocellular carcinoma and two with cutaneous melanoma. Study observations and caveats: Both blood CD4+ and CD8+ T cells showed clonal growth by week 6 at 0.1 to 3.0 mg/kg.

Note on this clone: Its target is not known.

Sequenced by immunoSEQ multiplex PCR; TCRdb stores in-frame clones only, minus some. The top ten clones hold 9.5% to 15% of a sample with around 39,000 clones, approximately 72% of them seen once. This CDR3 spans 11 amino acids. From germline, CDR1 is SEHNR and CDR2 FQNEAQ (reference sequence). Trimming cost V 2 bases and J 8 bases, with 6 bases left between them. J is TRBJ1-2 and V is TRBV7-9; possible D gene TRBD1, 5 bases. The receptor comes from an adult with an advanced solid tumor such as melanoma, head and neck, liver or kidney cancer. Source: CD4+ or CD8+ T cells sorted from blood, taken in a trial of the OX40 agonist ivuxolimab. This CDR3 reads CASSLQGGYTF. The CDR3 DNA reads TGTGCCAGCAGCTTACAGGGAGGCTACACCTTC.